Listed below are T cell receptor beta chains from one sample, sequenced in a study of T-cell memory formation after mild COVID-19. TCRdb analysed the 5' RACE reads with MiXCR anew, one entry per CDR3 protein. The sample has approximately 350,000 distinct CDR3 sequences, about an eighth seen once; the top ten hold about a fifth. The specimen was PBMCs or a T cell subset sorted from them (not recorded which). The receptor set was obtained from a man aged 18 to 29 who had mild COVID-19 (a few samples of this study predate the infection). Cell type and time point are not known. Both conserved end residues are part of each CDR3. Fields, in order: clone size, D gene, V gene, J gene, CDR3 protein, CDR3 DNA. The D gene is left open where the match is weak. A row's size may be missing; if present it is once, few, many or a size class.

>.|TRBD1|TRBV20-1|TRBJ2-2
CSATPGGQGGTGELFF
TGCAGTGCTACTCCCGGGGGACAGGGGGGCACCGGGGAGCTGTTTTTT
>many|TRBD1|TRBV9|TRBJ1-2
CASSAWTGRGYTF
TGTGCCAGCAGCGCTTGGACAGGGAGAGGCTACACCTTC
>few|.|TRBV11-1|TRBJ2-5
CASSNQTRGLKTQYF
TGTGCCAGCAGCAACCAGACTAGGGGTCTGAAGACCCAGTACTTC
>.|.|TRBV6-5|TRBJ2-2
CASSSGRGNTGELFF
TGTGCCAGCAGTTCCGGCAGGGGAAACACCGGGGAGCTGTTTTTT
>.|TRBD1|TRBV27|TRBJ2-1
CASSFIDRANEQFF
TGTGCCAGCAGTTTCATCGACAGGGCCAATGAGCAGTTCTTC
>.|.|TRBV5-6|TRBJ1-1
CASSDYPGNPAFF
TGTGCCAGCAGCGATTACCCAGGGAACCCAGCTTTCTTT
>few|.|TRBV12-3/TRBV12-4|TRBJ2-7
CASSLGGGEEYF
TGTGCCAGCAGTTTAGGAGGGGGAGAAGAGTACTTC
>.|.|TRBV5-4|TRBJ1-1
CASSPETGYGEAFF
TGTGCCAGCAGCCCGGAGACAGGTTACGGTGAAGCTTTCTTT
>many|.|TRBV3-1|TRBJ2-5
CASSLRTDSYQETQYF
TGTGCCAGCAGCCTGAGGACGGACTCGTACCAAGAGACCCAGTACTTC
>.|TRBD2|TRBV11-3|TRBJ2-1
CASSPPTSGGAGVQFF
TGTGCCAGCAGCCCCCCGACTAGCGGGGGGGCAGGTGTGCAGTTCTTC
>.|.|TRBV20-1|TRBJ2-3
CSAEAGSTDTQYF
TGCAGTGCCGAGGCAGGGAGCACAGATACGCAGTATTTT
>.|TRBD2|TRBV7-6|TRBJ2-1
CASSLGLLAGGTSYNEQFF
TGTGCCAGCAGCTTAGGCCTACTAGCGGGGGGCACATCCTACAATGAGCAGTTCTTC
>.|.|TRBV6-5|TRBJ2-3
CASSYQPSSPPDTQYF
TGTGCCAGCAGTTACCAACCTAGCTCACCCCCAGATACGCAGTATTTT
>many|.|TRBV4-3|TRBJ2-3
CASSQDLSVGSDTQYF
TGCGCCAGCAGCCAAGATCTATCCGTTGGGAGTGATACGCAGTATTTT
>few|.|TRBV4-1|TRBJ2-3
CASSQPRYADTQYF
TGCGCCAGCAGCCAACCCCGGTACGCAGATACGCAGTATTTT
>many|.|TRBV7-9|TRBJ1-2
CASSLPGNYGYTF
TGTGCCAGCAGCTTACCCGGAAACTATGGCTACACCTTC
>.|.|TRBV12-3/TRBV12-4|TRBJ2-7
CASSHSTGPYEQYF
TGTGCCAGCAGCCACTCGACAGGACCCTACGAGCAGTACTTC
>.|TRBD2|TRBV19|TRBJ2-5
CASSSRTSGAKETQYF
TGTGCCAGTAGTTCCCGTACTAGCGGGGCTAAAGAGACCCAGTACTTC
>few|TRBD1|TRBV19|TRBJ2-3
CASSPWDRNTDTQYF
TGTGCCAGTAGTCCTTGGGACAGAAACACAGATACGCAGTATTTT
>.|TRBD2|TRBV5-1|TRBJ2-3
CASKGQAGGPTDTQYF
TGCGCCAGCAAGGGGCAAGCGGGGGGTCCCACAGATACGCAGTATTTT
>many|.|TRBV7-3|TRBJ2-3
CASSAQVGQQYF
TGTGCCAGCAGCGCCCAGGTTGGACAGCAGTATTTT
>few|.|TRBV7-2|TRBJ1-1
CASSSRVAEAFF
TGTGCCAGCTCTAGTAGGGTCGCTGAAGCTTTCTTT
>.|TRBD2|TRBV6-6|TRBJ2-3
CASSYTSRGGAGDTQYF
TGTGCCAGCAGTTACACTTCCCGCGGGGGGGCCGGAGATACGCAGTATTTT
>.|.|TRBV10-2|TRBJ1-2
CASRTLGGYTF
TGCGCCAGCAGGACCTTGGGTGGCTACACCTTC